This TCR beta chain stems from a study of CD8 T cells in ankylosing spondylitis. Study-wide results and caveats: Earlier studies detected some motif variants in reactive arthritis synovial fluid and blood. A motif of fewer than ten highly homologous TCR beta variants was seen as apparently characteristic of ankylosing spondylitis blood.

In germline, CDR1 is SEHNR, CDR2 FQNEAQ (reference sequence). V shed 7 bases and J shed 4 bases, with 19 bases lying between them. CDR3 length: 15 amino acids. Quantitative 5'-RACE with molecular barcodes produced the TCR beta libraries. In TCRdb, the 5' RACE reads were re-called with MiXCR into one record per CDR3 protein. Of around 130,000 distinct CDR3 sequences in the sample, roughly 8.8% are singletons; the top ten hold about 3.6%. Many counts were recorded for this clonotype. Its antigen is not known. This sequence was found in a male donor with ankylosing spondylitis or in good health (not recorded which). What was sequenced was blood, either unsorted or a sorted T cell fraction (not recorded which). The chain combines TRBV7-9 with TRBJ1-2; weak D call: TRBD1 (6 bases). The DNA for the CDR3 is TGTGCCAGCACCGTAGAGCGGGGGGCCGGCTATGGCTACACCTTC. Translated, it gives CASTVERGAGYGYTF. The full variable domain, its missing parts supplied by reference TRBV7-9 and TRBJ1-2, is DTGVSQNPRHKITKRGQNVTFRCDPISEHNRLYWYRQTLGQGPEFLTYFQNEAQLEKSRLLSDRFSAERPKGSFSTLEIQRTEQGDSAMYLCASTVERGAGYGYTFGSGTRLTVV.